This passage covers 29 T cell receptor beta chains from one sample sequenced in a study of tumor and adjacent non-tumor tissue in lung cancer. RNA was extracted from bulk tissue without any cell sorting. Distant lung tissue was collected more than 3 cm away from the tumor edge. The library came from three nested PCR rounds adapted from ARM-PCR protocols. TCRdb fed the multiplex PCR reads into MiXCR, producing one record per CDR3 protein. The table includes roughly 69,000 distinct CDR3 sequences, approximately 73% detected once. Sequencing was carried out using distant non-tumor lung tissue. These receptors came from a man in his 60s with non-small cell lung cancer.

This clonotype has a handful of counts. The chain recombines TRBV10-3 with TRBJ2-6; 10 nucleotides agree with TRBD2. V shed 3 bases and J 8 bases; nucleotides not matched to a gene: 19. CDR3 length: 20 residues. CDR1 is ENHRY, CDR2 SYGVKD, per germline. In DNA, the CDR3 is TGTGCCATCAGTGAACATGGGACCAGCGGGAGGGACTCTGGAACCAACGTCCTGACTTTC. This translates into CAISEHGTSGRDSGTNVLTF.

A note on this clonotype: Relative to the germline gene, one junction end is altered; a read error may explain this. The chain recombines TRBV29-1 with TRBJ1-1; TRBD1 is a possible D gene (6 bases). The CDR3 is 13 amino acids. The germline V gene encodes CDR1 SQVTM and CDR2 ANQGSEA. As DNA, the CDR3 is TGCAGCGGATCAGGGGCGTGGGACGCTGAAGCTCTCTTT. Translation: CSGSGAWDAEALF.

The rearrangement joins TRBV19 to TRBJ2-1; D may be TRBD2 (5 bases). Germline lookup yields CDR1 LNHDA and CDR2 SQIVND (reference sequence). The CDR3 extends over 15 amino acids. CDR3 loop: CASASSGSSYNEQFF. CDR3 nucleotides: TGTGCGAGTGCAAGCAGCGGCAGCTCCTACAATGAGCAGTTCTTC.

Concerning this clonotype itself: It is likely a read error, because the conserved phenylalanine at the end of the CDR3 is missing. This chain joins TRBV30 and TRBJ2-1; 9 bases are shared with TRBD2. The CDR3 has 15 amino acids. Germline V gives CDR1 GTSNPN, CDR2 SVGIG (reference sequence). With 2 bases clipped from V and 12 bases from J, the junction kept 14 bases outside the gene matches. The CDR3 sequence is CAWSTSMTSGAGQFS. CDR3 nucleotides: TGTGCCTGGAGTACCTCGATGACTAGCGGTGCGGGGCAGTTCTCC.

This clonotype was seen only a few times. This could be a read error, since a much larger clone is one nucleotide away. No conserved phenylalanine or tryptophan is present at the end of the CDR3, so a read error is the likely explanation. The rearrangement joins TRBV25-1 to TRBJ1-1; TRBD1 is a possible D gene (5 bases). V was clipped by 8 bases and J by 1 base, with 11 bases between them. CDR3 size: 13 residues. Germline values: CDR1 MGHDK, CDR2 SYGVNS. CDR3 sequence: CASQMGGNTEAFI. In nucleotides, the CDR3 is TGTGCCAGCCAAATGGGGGGGAACACTGAAGCTTTCATT.

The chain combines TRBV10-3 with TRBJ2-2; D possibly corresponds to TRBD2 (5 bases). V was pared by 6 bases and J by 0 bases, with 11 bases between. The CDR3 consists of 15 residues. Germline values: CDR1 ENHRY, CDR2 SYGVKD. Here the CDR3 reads CAISEQTTNTGELFF. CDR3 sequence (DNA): TGTGCCATCAGCGAGCAGACTACGAACACCGGGGAGCTGTTTTTT.

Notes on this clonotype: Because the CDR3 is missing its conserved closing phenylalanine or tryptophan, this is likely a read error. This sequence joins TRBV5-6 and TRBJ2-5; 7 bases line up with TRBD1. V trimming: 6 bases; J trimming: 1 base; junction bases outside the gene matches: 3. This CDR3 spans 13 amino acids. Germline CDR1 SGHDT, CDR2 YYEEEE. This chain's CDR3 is CASNTGAQETQYL. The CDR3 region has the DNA TGTGCCAGCAACACAGGGGCCCAAGAGACCCAGTACTTA.

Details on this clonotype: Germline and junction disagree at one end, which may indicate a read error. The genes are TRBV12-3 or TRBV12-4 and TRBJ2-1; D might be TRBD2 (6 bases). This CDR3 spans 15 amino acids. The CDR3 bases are TGTGCCAACAGTTTCCCTTGGCGGGACCACAATGAGGAGTTCTTC. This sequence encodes CANSFPWRDHNEEFF.

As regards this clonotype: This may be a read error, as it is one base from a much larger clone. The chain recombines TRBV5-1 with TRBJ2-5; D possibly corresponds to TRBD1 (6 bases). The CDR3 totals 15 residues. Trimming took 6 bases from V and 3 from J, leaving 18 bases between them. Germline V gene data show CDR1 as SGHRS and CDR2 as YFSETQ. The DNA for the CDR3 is TGCGCCAGCAACTCTCGGACAGCGCAGGAAGAGACCCAGTACTTC. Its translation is CASNSRTAQEETQYF.

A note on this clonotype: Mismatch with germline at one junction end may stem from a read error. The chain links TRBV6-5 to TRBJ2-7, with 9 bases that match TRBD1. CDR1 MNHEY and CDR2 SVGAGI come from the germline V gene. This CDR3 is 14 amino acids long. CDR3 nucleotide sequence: TGTGCTAGCAGCCTCGGACAGGGGTCCGACGGGCAGTACTTC. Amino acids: CASSLGQGSDGQYF.

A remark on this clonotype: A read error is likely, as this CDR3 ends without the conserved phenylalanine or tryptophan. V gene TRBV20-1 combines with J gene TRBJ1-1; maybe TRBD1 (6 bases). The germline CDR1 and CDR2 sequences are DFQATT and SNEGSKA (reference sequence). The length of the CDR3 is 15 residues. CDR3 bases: TGCAATGCTAGAGTGGGACACCGTTTTTGGGCTCAAGCTTTCTAT. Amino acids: CNARVGHRFWAQAFY.

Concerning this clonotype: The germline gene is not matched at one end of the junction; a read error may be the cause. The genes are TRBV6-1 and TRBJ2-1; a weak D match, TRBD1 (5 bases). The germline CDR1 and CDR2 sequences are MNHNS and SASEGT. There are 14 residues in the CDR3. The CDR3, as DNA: TGTGCCAGCAGTGAGTACCCTTACAGGTATGAACAGTTCTTC. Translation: CASSEYPYRYEQFF.

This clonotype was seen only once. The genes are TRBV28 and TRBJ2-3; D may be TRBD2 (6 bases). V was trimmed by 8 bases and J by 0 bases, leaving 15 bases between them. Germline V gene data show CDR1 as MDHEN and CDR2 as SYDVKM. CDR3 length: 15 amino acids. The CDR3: CASCPSVYSTDTQYF. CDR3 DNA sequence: TGTGCCAGCTGCCCTAGCGTATATAGCACAGATACGCAGTATTTT.

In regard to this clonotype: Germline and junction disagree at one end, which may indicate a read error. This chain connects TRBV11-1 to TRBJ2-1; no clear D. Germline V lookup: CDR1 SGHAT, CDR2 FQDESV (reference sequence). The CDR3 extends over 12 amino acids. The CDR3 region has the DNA TGCGCCAGCAGCTTAGGATACAATGAGCAGTTCTTC. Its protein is CASSLGYNEQFF.

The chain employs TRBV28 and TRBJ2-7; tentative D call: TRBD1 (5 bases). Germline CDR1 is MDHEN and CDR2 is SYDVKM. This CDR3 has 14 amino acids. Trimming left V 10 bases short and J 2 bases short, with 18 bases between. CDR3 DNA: TGTGCCAACAGCCTCGACTGGGGCGCCTACGAGCAGTACTTC. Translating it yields CANSLDWGAYEQYF.

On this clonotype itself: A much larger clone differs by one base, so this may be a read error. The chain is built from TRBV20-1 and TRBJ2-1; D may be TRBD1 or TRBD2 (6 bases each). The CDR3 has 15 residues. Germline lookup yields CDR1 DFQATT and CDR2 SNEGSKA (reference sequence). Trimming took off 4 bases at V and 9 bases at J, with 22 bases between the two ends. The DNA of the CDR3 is TGCAGTGCTATCGGCAGGGCGGGACATGCAGGTGAGCAGTTCTTC. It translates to CSAIGRAGHAGEQFF.

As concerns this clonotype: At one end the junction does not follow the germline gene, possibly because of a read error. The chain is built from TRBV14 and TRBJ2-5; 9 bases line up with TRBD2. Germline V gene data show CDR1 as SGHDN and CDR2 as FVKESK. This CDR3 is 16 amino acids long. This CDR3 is CANSRWTSVRQKTQYF. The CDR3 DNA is TGTGCCAACAGCCGCTGGACTAGCGTGAGGCAAAAGACCCAGTACTTC.

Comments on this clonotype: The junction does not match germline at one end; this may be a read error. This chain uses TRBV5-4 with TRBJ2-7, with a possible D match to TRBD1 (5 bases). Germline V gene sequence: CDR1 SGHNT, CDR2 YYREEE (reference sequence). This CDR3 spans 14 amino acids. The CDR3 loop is CASSLPGRVHEQHF. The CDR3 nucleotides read TGTGCCAGCAGCCTCCCGGGCAGGGTTCACGAGCAGCACTTC.

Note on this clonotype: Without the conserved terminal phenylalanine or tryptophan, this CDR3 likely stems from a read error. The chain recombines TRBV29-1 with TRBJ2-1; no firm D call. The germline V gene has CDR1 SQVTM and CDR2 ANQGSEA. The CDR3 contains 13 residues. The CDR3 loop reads CSGAGLPYYEQFL. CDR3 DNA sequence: TGCAGCGGAGCCGGGTTGCCCTACTATGAGCAGTTCCTC.

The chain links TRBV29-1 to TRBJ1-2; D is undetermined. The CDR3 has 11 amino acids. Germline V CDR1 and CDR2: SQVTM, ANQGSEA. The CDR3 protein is CRVDRESDYTF. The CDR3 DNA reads TGCAGAGTCGACCGGGAAAGCGACTACACCTTC.

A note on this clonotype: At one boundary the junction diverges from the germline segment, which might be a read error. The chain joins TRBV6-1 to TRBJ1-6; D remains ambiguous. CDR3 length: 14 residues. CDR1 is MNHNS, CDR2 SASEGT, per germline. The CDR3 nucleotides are TGTGACAGCAGTCCGACACAAGATAATTCACCCCTCCACTTT. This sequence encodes CDSSPTQDNSPLHF.

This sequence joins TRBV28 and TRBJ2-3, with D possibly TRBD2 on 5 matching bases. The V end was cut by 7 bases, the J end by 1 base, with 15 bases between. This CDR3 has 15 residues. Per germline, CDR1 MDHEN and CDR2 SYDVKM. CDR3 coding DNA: TGTGCCAGCAAGGTCGGAGGAATGGGCACAGATACGCAGTATTTT. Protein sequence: CASKVGGMGTDTQYF.

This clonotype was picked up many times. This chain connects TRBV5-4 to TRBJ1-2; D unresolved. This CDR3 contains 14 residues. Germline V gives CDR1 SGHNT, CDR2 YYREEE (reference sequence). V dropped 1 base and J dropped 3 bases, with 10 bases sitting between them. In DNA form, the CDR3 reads TGTGCCAGCAGCTTGCTGCGTGGGGACTATGGCTACACCTTC. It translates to CASSLLRGDYGYTF. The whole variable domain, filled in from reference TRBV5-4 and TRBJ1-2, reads ETGVTQSPTHLIKTRGQQVTLRCSSQSGHNTVSWYQQALGQGPQFIFQYYREEENGRGNFPPRFSGLQFPNYSSELNVNALELDDSALYLCASSLLRGDYGYTFGSGTRLTVV.

The CDR3 protein is CASSSSGLAAFEQYF. CDR3 nucleotides: TGCGCCAGCAGCTCGTCGGGACTAGCGGCATTCGAGCAGTACTTC. The genes are TRBV5-1 and TRBJ2-7, with 11 bases aligning to TRBD2. The CDR3 has 15 residues. The V gene's germline CDR1 is SGHRS and CDR2 YFSETQ. V was pared by 3 bases and J by 6 bases, with 8 bases of the junction left unmatched.

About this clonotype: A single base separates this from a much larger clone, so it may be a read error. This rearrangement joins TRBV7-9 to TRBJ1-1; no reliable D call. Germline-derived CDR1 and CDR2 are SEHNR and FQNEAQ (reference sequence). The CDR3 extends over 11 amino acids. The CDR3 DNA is TGTGCCATCAGCTTAGGATCTGAAGCTTTCTTT. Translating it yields CAISLGSEAFF.

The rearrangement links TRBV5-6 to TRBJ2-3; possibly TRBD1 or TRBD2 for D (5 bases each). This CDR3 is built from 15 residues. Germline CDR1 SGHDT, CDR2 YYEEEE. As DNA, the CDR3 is TGTGCTAGTTCGCCGGTGGTCTCTGGGGGAGATACGCAGTATTTT. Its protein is CASSPVVSGGDTQYF.

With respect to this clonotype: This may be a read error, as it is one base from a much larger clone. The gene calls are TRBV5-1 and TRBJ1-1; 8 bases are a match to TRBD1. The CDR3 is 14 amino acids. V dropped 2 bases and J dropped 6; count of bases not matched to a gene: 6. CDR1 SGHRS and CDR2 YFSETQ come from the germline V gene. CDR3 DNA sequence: TGCGCCAGCAGCTTTGTCCAGGGGGCGCCTGAAGCTTTCTTT. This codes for CASSFVQGAPEAFF. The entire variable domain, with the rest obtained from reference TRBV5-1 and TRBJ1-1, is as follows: KAGVTQTPRYLIKTRGQQVTLSCSPISGHRSVSWYQQTPGQGLQFLFEYFSETQRNKGNFPGRFSGRQFSNSRSEMNVSTLELGDSALYLCASSFVQGAPEAFFGQGTRLTVV.

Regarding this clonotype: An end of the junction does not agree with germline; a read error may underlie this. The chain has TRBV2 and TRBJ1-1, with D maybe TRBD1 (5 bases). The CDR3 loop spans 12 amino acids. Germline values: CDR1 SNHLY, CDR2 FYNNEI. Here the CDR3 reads CTSNQGNTEAFF. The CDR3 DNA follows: TGTACCAGCAACCAGGGTAACACTGAAGCTTTCTTC.

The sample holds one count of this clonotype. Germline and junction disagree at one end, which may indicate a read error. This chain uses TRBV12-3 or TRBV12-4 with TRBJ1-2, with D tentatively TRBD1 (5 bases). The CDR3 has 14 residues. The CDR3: CASSLNGANYGYTF. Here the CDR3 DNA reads TGTGCCAGCAGTTTAAACGGGGCTAACTATGGCTACACTTTC.